This TCR beta chain was observed in a study of blood T cell repertoires in COVID-19. Whole-study context: Sites across the United States, Italy and Spain contributed samples from acute and convalescent COVID-19.

Authors' analysis steps: Using reference gene primer amplification, nucleated cell counts were estimated. Sequencing used immunoSEQ multiplex PCR; TCRdb keeps in-frame clones, though not all of them. For V, J and clone size, that table is used; D and trimming come from the DNA. The sample includes about 290,000 clones, approximately 91% of them seen just once. The CDR3 is 15 residues long. V was cut by 4 bases and J by 4 bases, with 15 bases left in between. CDR1 is SGHTS and CDR2 is YDEGEE in the germline V gene. Source material: PBMCs or T cells enriched from blood (not recorded which). This receptor was taken from a woman between 35 and 50 years old who had recovered from COVID-19. V gene TRBV5-8 combines with J gene TRBJ1-5; maybe TRBD1 (6 bases). In nucleotides, the CDR3 is TGTGCCAGCAGCCCAAGGGGGGGGCAAAATCAGCCCCAGCATTTT. It specifies CASSPRGGQNQPQHF.